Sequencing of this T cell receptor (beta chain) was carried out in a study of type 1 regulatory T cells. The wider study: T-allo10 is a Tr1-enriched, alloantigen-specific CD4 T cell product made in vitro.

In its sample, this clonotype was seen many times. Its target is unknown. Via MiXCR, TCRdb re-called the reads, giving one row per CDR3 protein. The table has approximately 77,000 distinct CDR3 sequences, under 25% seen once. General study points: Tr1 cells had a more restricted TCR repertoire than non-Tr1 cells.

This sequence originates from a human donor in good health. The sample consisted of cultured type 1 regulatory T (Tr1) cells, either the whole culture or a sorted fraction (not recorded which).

The CDR3 region is CASSSGQGGETQYF. The CDR3 DNA reads as TGCGCCAGCAGCTCTGGACAGGGAGGAGAGACCCAGTACTTC. The chain uses TRBV5-1 and TRBJ2-5; 8 nucleotides agree with TRBD1. CDR1 SGHRS and CDR2 YFSETQ come from the germline V gene. This CDR3 has 14 residues. Trimming removed 3 bases from V and 4 bases from J; junction bases left unmatched: 5.